A selection of T cell receptor beta chains follows, all from one sample in a study of T cell repertoires in cytomegalovirus infection. TCRdb analysed the reads with MiXCR anew, one entry per CDR3 protein. The sample lists 250,000 or so distinct CDR3 sequences; 9.1% were seen once. Sequenced material: PBMCs. The receptors were gathered from a human donor in good health (CMV status not recorded). Some clones in this sample may be carry-over from other donors' samples. Each CDR3 is given with its conserved first and last residue.

J gene	V gene	CDR3 protein
TRBJ2-5	TRBV7-2	CASSLTKQETQYF
TRBJ2-1	TRBV5-1	CASSLGVRGPSYNEQFF
TRBJ2-2	TRBV6-2/TRBV6-3	CASTGQSNTGELFF
TRBJ2-3	TRBV12-3/TRBV12-4	CASRLTGQGVSDTQYF
TRBJ1-2	TRBV18	CASSPSGLGEERWGYTF
TRBJ1-3	TRBV27	CASSDLNSGNTIYF
TRBJ1-2	TRBV27	CASTTTGGSLGYGYTF
TRBJ1-6	TRBV4-3	CASSQVGNRNNSPLHF
TRBJ1-2	TRBV4-3	CASSQDPWGAERNYGYTF
TRBJ1-2	TRBV7-2	CASSTGVGYGYTF
TRBJ1-1	TRBV18	CASSPTSGSWNTEAFF
TRBJ2-1	TRBV7-2	CASSLQFGISHNEQFF
TRBJ1-1	TRBV29-1	CSVQTGRGTEAFF
TRBJ2-4	TRBV7-2	CASSLALAGGVQYF
TRBJ1-4	TRBV25-1	CASSEYSAQRREKLFF
TRBJ2-7	TRBV19	CASSIALAGGEQYF
TRBJ1-1	TRBV27	CASSSGTANTEAFF
TRBJ2-1	TRBV5-4	CASSLVPFNEQFF
TRBJ1-1	TRBV7-6	CASRRGDSMNTEAFF
TRBJ2-3	TRBV7-2	CASSYSGVAPTDTQYF
TRBJ1-3	TRBV6-5	CASSPGQADGNTIYF
TRBJ2-1	TRBV6-2/TRBV6-3	CATGGLAGISSYNEQFF
TRBJ2-3	TRBV7-2	CASSSPTSGSTDTQYF
TRBJ2-7	TRBV25-1	CASRTDYEQYF
TRBJ2-2	TRBV13	CASSFTGVFGELFF
TRBJ2-5	TRBV29-1	CSVGTGVETQYF
TRBJ2-7	TRBV2	CASGDRGSYEQYF
TRBJ2-7	TRBV12-3/TRBV12-4	CASSLRAATYEQYF
TRBJ1-1	TRBV7-2	CASSVTGSTEAFF
TRBJ1-5	TRBV7-9	CASSSGQNSNQPQHF
TRBJ1-6	TRBV7-6	CASSLATGPNSPLHF